This T cell receptor beta chain was observed in a study of cytomegalovirus exposure and HLA in healthy donors. Notes on this clone: Antigen unknown.

Measured with immunoSEQ multiplex PCR; TCRdb has only the in-frame clones, and not every one. The sample includes under 250,000 clones, roughly 81% of them seen just once. Study-wide points: Altogether, 170 or so TCR beta chains were recorded as cytomegalovirus-associated. That first-cohort TCR clusters tended to co-occur in the 95 to 150 validation repertoires was found in a later analysis. Among the CMV-associated chains, a few were confirmed in vitro as specific for CMV antigens.

The validation cohort, a group of more than 100 subjects, included the donors and was separate from the roughly 670-subject first cohort. CDR1 and CDR2 (germline): SNHLY, FYNNEI. This CDR3 spans 16 amino acids. V lost 3 bases and J lost 2; bases outside the gene matches: 1. The chain uses TRBV2 and TRBJ2-5; TRBD2 matches at 15 bases. The sequenced sample was PBMCs. This sequence originates from a woman in her 30s in good health and CMV-seronegative. CDR3 sequence reads: CASSEGTSGGQETQYF. The CDR3 nucleotides are TGTGCCAGCAGTGAGGGGACTAGCGGGGGGCAAGAGACCCAGTACTTC.